This T cell receptor (beta chain) was obtained from a study of PD-1 blockade in classical Hodgkin lymphoma (dated by TCRdb to 2020 to 2021). Study-wide context: Nivolumab dosing was 3 mg/kg intravenously every 2 weeks, continuing until either disease progression or unacceptable toxicity. The study used TCR beta sequencing and CyTOF to define a peripheral blood immune signature of response to PD-1 blockade in classical Hodgkin lymphoma. Overall study outcomes, separate from this receptor: Baseline TCR diversity was reported to be lower in newly diagnosed patients than in healthy donors and to be lower still in relapsed/refractory patients. Diversity was lower in patients who began nivolumab less than 1 year after ASCT, so these patients were left out of later analyses to avoid confounding by immune reconstitution. Baseline diversity similar to that of newly diagnosed patients was observed in trial patients achieving complete response, whereas significantly lower diversity was observed in partial responders and progressors. The study covered only a single clinical trial cohort, and the causes of the repertoire differences, possibly disease activity or prior therapy, were still not defined. A significant rise by C4D1 was seen in CD4+ but not CD8+ TCR diversity (p=0.0027 vs p=0.16), with the rise being most apparent in complete responders (p=0.02).

Explained via the paper, the time point label denotes: cycle 2 day 1 (C2D1) of nivolumab. Every trial patient had relapsed after autologous stem cell transplantation, and cohorts A, B and C differed in prior brentuximab vedotin exposure. The trial cohort included around 56 patients with relapsed/refractory classical Hodgkin lymphoma, and each patient had a best overall response of complete response, partial response or progressive disease. Trial patients were treated with single-agent nivolumab in the multi-cohort phase II CheckMate 205 trial. An independent review committee assessed best overall response using the 2007 International Working Group response criteria. Trial PBMCs were obtained immediately prior to nivolumab initiation (C1D1) and on therapy at cycle 2 day 1 and cycle 4 day 1. Peripheral blood was collected in 8 mL Vacutainer Cell Preparation Tubes, from which PBMCs were isolated by centrifugation and then cryopreserved.

On this clone itself: The target of this receptor is not known. No base-level quality is on record; no much larger clone is a single base apart.

The Qiagen DNeasy kit was used to extract genomic DNA from unsorted PBMCs and from the negatively selected CD4+ and CD8+ fractions. TCR beta CDR3 regions were amplified by immunoSEQ multiplex PCR using primers annealing to V and J segments. A synthetic immune receptor repertoire was used to minimize amplification bias, and any remaining bias was removed computationally after sequencing. The authors' analysis ran thus. Repertoire diversity was quantified as the Shannon entropy index using custom Python scripts. Unsorted, CD4+ and CD8+ repertoires were analyzed separately, except in combined analyses where CD4+ and CD8+ sequences were merged in silico. Clonal expansion was defined as at least a 2-fold frequency increase after treatment relative to C1D1, with a pseudocount of 0.5 for undetected baseline clones. Clones with 0 or 1 copy at C1D1 were classified as singleton clones, and clones with 2 or more copies were classified as non-singleton clones. By matching protein sequences in sorted samples from the same patient, clones expanded in unsorted samples were annotated as CD4+, CD8+ or unknown. Wilcoxon tests were applied to paired samples to test diversity changes from C1D1 to C4D1. Drawn from immuneACCESS, this table holds only the in-frame rearrangements with V and J called that TCRdb kept. Clones are partly lost; checked studies trace under half to an unresolved V gene and leave the rest unexplained. V and J calls and clone size are those listed in that table; D and trimming were worked out from the DNA. The sample contains about 58,000 clones, approximately 90% of them found a single time. 10% of the sample is in the top ten clones.

The clonotype was recovered from a human donor with classical Hodgkin lymphoma. The specimen was peripheral blood mononuclear cells (PBMCs), collected before the second cycle of nivolumab.

The CDR3 amino acid sequence is: CASSMDRTRGTDTQYF. Here is the DNA: TGTGCCAGTAGTATGGACAGGACCCGGGGCACAGATACGCAGTATTTT. This chain is built from TRBV19 and TRBJ2-3, with 7 bases aligning to TRBD1. Here V drops 3 bases and J drops 1 base, and the junction holds 7 bases not matched to any gene. The CDR3, cysteine through phenylalanine, is 16 amino acids long. The read is trimmed to its CDR3 DNA, 48 bases read in frame from base 1. Taken from the germline V gene (reference sequence), the CDR1 and CDR2 loops are LNHDA and SQIVND.